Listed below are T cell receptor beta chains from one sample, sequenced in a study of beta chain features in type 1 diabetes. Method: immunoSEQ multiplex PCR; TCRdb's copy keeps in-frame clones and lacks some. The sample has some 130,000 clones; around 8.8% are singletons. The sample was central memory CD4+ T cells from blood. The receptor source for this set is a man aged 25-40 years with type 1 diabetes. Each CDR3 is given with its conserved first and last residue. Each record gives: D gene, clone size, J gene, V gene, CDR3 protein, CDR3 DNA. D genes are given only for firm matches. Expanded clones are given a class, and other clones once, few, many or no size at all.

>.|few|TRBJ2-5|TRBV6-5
CASSNFRQGTQYF
TGTGCCAGCAGCAACTTTAGACAAGGGACCCAGTACTTC
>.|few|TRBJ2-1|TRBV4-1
CASSRGQGGHEQFF
TGCGCCAGCAGCCGCGGACAGGGAGGGCATGAGCAGTTCTTC
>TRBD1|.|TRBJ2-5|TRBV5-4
CASSLPGQPKETQYF
TGTGCCAGCAGCTTGCCGGGACAGCCGAAAGAGACCCAGTACTTC
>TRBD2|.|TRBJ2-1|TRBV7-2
CASSRTSGVNEQFF
TGTGCCAGCTCACGGACTAGCGGGGTGAATGAGCAGTTCTTC
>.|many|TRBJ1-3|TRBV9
CASSPIPTNSGNTIYF
TGTGCCAGCAGCCCCATTCCGACAAACTCTGGAAACACCATATATTTT
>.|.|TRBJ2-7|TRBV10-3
CAISESAGDDEQYF
TGTGCCATCAGTGAGTCTGCAGGGGACGACGAGCAGTACTTC
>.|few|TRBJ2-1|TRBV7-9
CASSLGGWNEQFF
TGTGCCAGCAGCTTAGGAGGGTGGAATGAGCAGTTCTTC
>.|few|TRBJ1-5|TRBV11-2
CASSLRGRPQHF
TGTGCCAGCAGCTTAAGAGGGCGGCCCCAGCATTTT
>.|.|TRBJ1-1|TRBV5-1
CASGRGGTNTEAFF
TGCGCCAGCGGCCGGGGGGGGACGAACACTGAAGCTTTCTTT
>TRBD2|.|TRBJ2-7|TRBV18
CASQSGTSGYEQYF
TGTGCCAGCCAGTCCGGGACTAGCGGATACGAGCAGTACTTC
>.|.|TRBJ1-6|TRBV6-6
CASSLNRQYNSPLHF
TGTGCCAGCAGTTTAAACCGACAGTATAATTCACCCCTCCACTTT
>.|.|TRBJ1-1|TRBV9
CASSRGGNTEAFF
TGTGCCAGCAGCCGCGGAGGGAACACTGAAGCTTTCTTT
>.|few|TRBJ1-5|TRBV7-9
CASSSTGNQPQHF
TGTGCCAGCAGCTCAACAGGGAATCAGCCCCAGCATTTT
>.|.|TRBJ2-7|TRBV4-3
CASSQESNFGQGSSYEQYF
TGCGCCAGCAGCCAAGAGAGTAATTTTGGGCAGGGATCTTCCTACGAGCAGTACTTC
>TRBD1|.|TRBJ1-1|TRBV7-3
CASSPGQGTEAFF
TGTGCCAGCAGCCCAGGACAGGGAACTGAAGCTTTCTTT
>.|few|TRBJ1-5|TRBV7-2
CASSLVSGSYSNQPQHF
TGTGCCAGCAGCTTAGTGTCGGGGTCCTATAGCAATCAGCCCCAGCATTTT
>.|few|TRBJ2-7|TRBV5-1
CASSLDAAVSYEQYF
TGCGCCAGCAGCTTGGATGCGGCGGTCTCCTACGAGCAGTACTTC
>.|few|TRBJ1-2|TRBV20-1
CSASPGNGYTF
TGCAGTGCTAGTCCGGGTAATGGCTACACCTTC
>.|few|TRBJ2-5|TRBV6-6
CASSEQIQETQYF
TGTGCCAGCAGCGAACAGATCCAAGAGACCCAGTACTTC
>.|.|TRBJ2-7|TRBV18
CASSLDGGATYEQYF
TGTGCCAGCTCACTTGATGGGGGGGCGACCTACGAGCAGTACTTC
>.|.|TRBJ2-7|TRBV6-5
CASSRTRGTYEQYF
TGTGCCAGCAGTAGGACTAGGGGGACCTACGAGCAGTACTTC
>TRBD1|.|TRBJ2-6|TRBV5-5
CASSLGQGPSGANVLTF
TGTGCCAGCAGCTTGGGACAGGGGCCCTCTGGGGCCAACGTCCTGACTTTC
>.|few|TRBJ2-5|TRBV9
CASSSRGLQETQYF
TGTGCCAGCAGCTCCCGGGGTCTCCAAGAGACCCAGTACTTC
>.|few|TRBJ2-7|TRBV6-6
CASSYSTRAVNEQYF
TGTGCCAGCAGTTACTCGACCAGGGCGGTGAACGAGCAGTACTTC
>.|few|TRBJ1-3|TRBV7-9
CASSPVAGENTIYF
TGTGCCAGCAGCCCCGTCGCAGGGGAGAACACCATATATTTT
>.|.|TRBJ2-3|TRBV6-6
CASSSTISDTQYF
TGTGCCAGCAGCTCCACAATCTCCGATACGCAGTATTTT
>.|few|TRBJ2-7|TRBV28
CASSFGSYEQYF
TGTGCCAGCAGTTTCGGGAGCTACGAGCAGTACTTC
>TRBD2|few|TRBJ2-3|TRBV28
CASAVATGGKDTQYF
TGTGCCAGCGCAGTTGCCACGGGGGGGAAAGATACGCAGTATTTT
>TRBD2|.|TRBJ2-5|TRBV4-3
CASSQDRAGEQYF
TGCGCCAGCAGCCAAGATCGAGCGGGAGAGCAGTACTTC
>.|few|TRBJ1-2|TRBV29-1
CSVPVLPGHYGYTF
TGCAGCGTTCCCGTCCTACCAGGGCACTATGGCTACACCTTC
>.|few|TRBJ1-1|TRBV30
CAWSSYGTEAFF
TGTGCCTGGAGTAGCTATGGCACTGAAGCTTTCTTT
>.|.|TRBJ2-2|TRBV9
CASSGRTSPNTGELFF
TGTGCCAGCAGCGGTCGGACATCCCCGAACACCGGGGAGCTGTTTTTT
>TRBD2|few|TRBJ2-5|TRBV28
CASQTSAGETQYF
TGTGCCAGCCAAACTAGCGCCGGCGAGACCCAGTACTTC
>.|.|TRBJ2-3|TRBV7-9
CASETTSTDTQYF
TGTGCCAGCGAGACAACTAGCACAGATACGCAGTATTTT
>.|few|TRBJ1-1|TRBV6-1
CASSETGITEAFF
TGTGCCAGCAGTGAAACGGGGATCACTGAAGCTTTCTTT
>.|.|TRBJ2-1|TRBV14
CASSQLQGYEQFF
TGTGCCAGCAGCCAGCTTCAGGGATATGAGCAGTTCTTC
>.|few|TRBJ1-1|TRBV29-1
CSVEGQANTEAFF
TGCAGCGTTGAAGGACAGGCGAACACTGAAGCTTTCTTT
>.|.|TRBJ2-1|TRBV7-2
CASSRTVGLRNEQFF
TGTGCCAGCAGCCGGACGGTGGGACTGCGCAATGAGCAGTTCTTC
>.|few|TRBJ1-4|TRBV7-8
CASSLWAGVTNEKLFF
TGTGCCAGCAGCCTGTGGGCGGGGGTAACTAATGAAAAACTGTTTTTT
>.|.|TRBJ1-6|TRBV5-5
CASSLASGFNSPLHF
TGTGCCAGCAGCTTGGCGTCAGGCTTCAATTCACCCCTCCACTTT
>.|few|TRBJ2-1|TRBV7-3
CASSLTPRDNEQFF
TGTGCCAGCAGCTTAACCCCTAGAGACAATGAGCAGTTCTTC
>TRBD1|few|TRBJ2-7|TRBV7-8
CASILGGDRGHEQYF
TGTGCCAGCATTCTCGGCGGGGACAGGGGGCACGAGCAGTACTTC
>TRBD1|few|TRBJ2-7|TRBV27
CASKPGQSSYEQYF
TGTGCCAGTAAACCGGGACAGAGCTCCTACGAGCAGTACTTC
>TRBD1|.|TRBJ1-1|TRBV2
CASSAQGAGYTEAFF
TGTGCCAGCAGTGCCCAGGGGGCAGGCTACACTGAAGCTTTCTTT
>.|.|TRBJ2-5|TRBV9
CASSAGQETQYF
TGTGCCAGCAGCGCGGGCCAAGAGACCCAGTACTTC
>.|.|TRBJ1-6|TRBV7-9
CASSLVSGRANSPLHF
TGTGCCAGCAGCTTAGTCTCCGGCAGGGCGAATTCACCCCTCCACTTT
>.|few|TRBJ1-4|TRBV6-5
CASSYSGNEKLFF
TGTGCCAGCAGTTACAGCGGGAATGAAAAACTGTTTTTT
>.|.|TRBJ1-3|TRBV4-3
CASSQVAKTSGNTIYF
TGCGCCAGCAGCCAAGTGGCAAAAACCTCTGGAAACACCATATATTTT
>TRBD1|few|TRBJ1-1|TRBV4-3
CASSRTGDHTEAFF
TGCGCCAGCAGTCGAACAGGGGACCACACTGAAGCTTTCTTT
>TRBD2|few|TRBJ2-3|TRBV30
CAWSVGSGGLADTQYF
TGTGCCTGGAGTGTTGGTAGCGGGGGGCTCGCAGATACGCAGTATTTT
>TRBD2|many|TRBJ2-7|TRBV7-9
CASSLALAGNYEQYF
TGTGCCAGCAGCTTAGCCCTAGCGGGGAACTACGAGCAGTACTTC
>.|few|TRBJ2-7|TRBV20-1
CSAPDNYEQYF
TGCAGTGCGCCCGACAACTACGAGCAGTACTTC
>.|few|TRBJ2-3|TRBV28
CASSPGFTDTQYF
TGTGCCAGCAGTCCGGGGTTCACAGATACGCAGTATTTT
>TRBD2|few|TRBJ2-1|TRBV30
CAWSSGGALNEQFF
TGTGCCTGGAGTAGCGGGGGGGCCCTCAATGAGCAGTTCTTC